Each of the 7 T cell receptor beta chains below was sequenced from the same sample in a study of spatial heterogeneity in lung cancer. Noted time point: sample taken at primary tumor resection. The study sequenced unsorted whole RNA from tumor, nontumor lung or frozen PBMC. A single record per CDR3 protein comes from TCRdb applying MiXCR to the 5' RACE reads. The table includes under 100,000 distinct CDR3 sequences, approximately 8.6% detected once. Source: PBMCs, taken at surgery. These receptors all stem from a male donor with early-stage non-small cell lung cancer.

Many counts were recorded for this clonotype. J is TRBJ1-2 and V is TRBV11-2; D gene unclear. Per the germline V gene, CDR1 is SGHAT and CDR2 is FQNNGV. V shed 5 bases and J shed 3 bases, with 13 bases lying between them. The CDR3 has 14 residues. The CDR3 sequence is CASSPLRPDYGYTF. CDR3 in DNA: TGTGCCAGCAGCCCCTTAAGGCCAGACTATGGCTACACCTTC.

The sample holds a few counts of this clonotype. The rearrangement uses TRBV5-1 and TRBJ2-7, with TRBD1 identical over 7 bases. V shed 2 bases, J shed 1 base, and the junction held 6 bases outside the gene matches. Germline V CDR1 and CDR2: SGHRS, YFSETQ. CDR3 length equals 15 residues. The CDR3: CASSLNRGPSYEQYF. CDR3 in DNA: TGCGCCAGCAGCTTAAACAGGGGACCGTCCTACGAGCAGTACTTC.

In this sample, this clonotype turned up many times. The J gene is TRBJ2-2, the V gene TRBV5-5; D gene unclear. From germline, CDR1 is SGHKS and CDR2 YYEKEE (reference sequence). The CDR3 consists of 14 residues. The V end lost 0 bases, the J end lost 4 bases, and 7 bases lay between the germline ends. This chain's CDR3 is CASSLAPVTGELFF. The CDR3 DNA reads as TGTGCCAGCAGCTTGGCCCCGGTCACCGGGGAGCTGTTTTTT.

This clonotype was recorded many times. V usage is TRBV25-1 and J usage is TRBJ2-2; D may be TRBD2 (6 bases). V was pared by 5 bases and J by 5 bases, with 21 bases between. This CDR3 is built from 17 residues. Germline assignment: CDR1 MGHDK and CDR2 SYGVNS. This CDR3 is CASSPPARVGGTGELFF. The CDR3 nucleotides are TGTGCCAGCAGTCCACCGGCGCGGGTAGGAGGGACCGGGGAGCTGTTTTTT.

This clonotype was observed many times. The gene calls are TRBV29-1 and TRBJ2-5; 13 nucleotides match TRBD2. Losses at the gene ends were 4 bases for V and 4 bases for J; bases not matched to a gene: 3. The CDR3 sequence is 14 residues long. CDR1 and CDR2 (germline): SQVTM, ANQGSEA. For the CDR3, the DNA is TGCAGCGTTGGACTAGCGGGAGGAAGAGAGACCCAGTACTTC. This encodes CSVGLAGGRETQYF.

This clonotype was seen only a few times. The chain joins TRBV5-5 to TRBJ2-3; no clear D. V gave up 4 bases and J gave up 6 bases, with 21 bases separating them. The CDR3 is made up of 16 amino acids. Germline values: CDR1 SGHKS, CDR2 YYEKEE (reference sequence). As DNA, the CDR3 is TGTGCCAGCAGCACAACTTCTCTAGTGGCCTACGATACGCAGTATTTT. This codes for CASSTTSLVAYDTQYF.

The rearrangement joins TRBV7-2 to TRBJ2-1; 9 bases are a match to TRBD2. The CDR3 has 17 residues. Per germline, CDR1 SGHTA and CDR2 FQGNSA. The V and J ends lost 0 bases and 3 bases, in that order; junction bases with no gene match: 6. The CDR3 sequence is CASSLASSGGLYNEQFF. The CDR3, as DNA: TGTGCCAGCAGCTTAGCGTCCAGCGGGGGGCTCTACAATGAGCAGTTCTTC.